This T cell receptor (beta chain) was sequenced during a study of T cell changes during pregnancy in multiple sclerosis. Sequenced by immunoSEQ multiplex PCR; TCRdb stores in-frame clones only, minus some. This sample yields about 57,000 clones, of which approximately 90% are seen a single time; about 0.36% belongs to the top ten. This CDR3 is 16 amino acids long. V was trimmed by 1 base and J by 1 base, leaving 13 bases between them. The sample in question was CD4+ T cells from peripheral blood mononuclear cells, obtained before pregnancy. The chain carries TRBV5-7 and TRBJ2-3; no clear D gene. TRBV5-7 is an open reading frame whose function is uncertain. This clonotype was obtained from a female donor with multiple sclerosis, enrolled in a pregnancy study. This chain's CDR3 is CASSLKSAPCTDTQYF. CDR3 DNA: TGTGCCAGCAGCTTGAAATCTGCGCCGTGCACAGATACGCAGTATTTT.